This T cell receptor beta chain is drawn from a study of cytomegalovirus exposure and HLA in healthy donors (dated by TCRdb to the late 2010s). For context, the study as a whole: An earlier analysis of 587 of the donors reported about 260 Gb of sequence data and 95 million to 130 million unique TCR beta sequences obtained from about 180 million T cells. Roughly 300 gigabases of sequencing data and around 80 million unique TCR sequences made up an early release that covered fewer than 650 HLA-typed donors. The genetic ancestry cluster associated with self-reported Caucasian donors included 81% of the 398 genotyped donors. The study aimed to test whether cataloging public T cell receptors could reveal signatures of past pathogen exposure. The study used immunosequencing to profile the T cell repertoires of approximately 630 subjects and linked those repertoires to cytomegalovirus serostatus. Along with the approximately 620-subject first cohort, a separate validation cohort of around 120 different subjects was used. High-throughput TCR immunosequencing, statistical association of individual TCRs with disease status, and machine learning were combined to predict cytomegalovirus infection status. A later analysis re-analyzed previously published TCR beta repertoires from 666 donors and added high-resolution HLA genotyping to study TCR occurrence patterns. The later analysis used no new phenotypic data to find candidate immune exposures, relying instead on TCR beta sequences and their occurrence across donors. In an earlier analysis of around 540 of the donors, high-throughput TCR beta sequencing was used to judge whether each TCR beta V gene segment behaved as functional or pseudogenic. Donor age, sex, ethnicity and CMV serostatus were compiled alongside the repertoire data. In a later genetic analysis, genome-wide SNP genotypes for about three fifths of the 666 donors were used, and that subset was treated as a discovery cohort. All discovery cohort repertoires had been generated on a single sequencing platform. HLA typing included class I and class II loci at four-digit resolution. The number of donors typed differed by locus, with roughly 629-640 for A, B, C, DRB1 and DQB1, roughly 520 for DQA1, 606 for DPA1, and about 450 for DPB1. Four or five DR-DQ haplotypes were handled as single units for association and clustering because linkage in the cohort was strong. Among around 400 genotyped donors of the cohort, an average of approximately 240,000 unique TCR beta nucleotide sequences was sequenced per donor, of which about 18% were non-productive.

Trimming takes 5 bases off V and 3 bases off J; junction bases not matched to a gene: 12. From the cysteine through the phenylalanine, the CDR3 covers 16 amino acids. Of the read, only the CDR3 DNA is kept; its 48 bases are in frame from base 1. Taken from the germline V gene, the CDR1 and CDR2 loops are SGDLS and YYNGEE. The cohort consisted of some 670 healthy bone marrow donors. At the time of sampling, every cohort member was nominally healthy, though immune exposures that went unrecorded were likely present. The donor was CMV seropositive and belonged to the group of more than 250 seropositive cohort members. Each donor provided a peripheral blood sample, and peripheral blood mononuclear cells were used for TCR beta sequencing. The Qiagen DNeasy Blood Extraction Kit was used to extract genomic DNA from the blood cell samples. Study-wide findings and limitations: Three of the identified cytomegalovirus-associated TCR beta chains were confirmed in vitro to be specific for cytomegalovirus antigens. According to a later genetic analysis, donors in an Asian-associated ancestry cluster had fewer N-insertions in productive TCRs than the approximately 630-donor mean. A cluster of highly shared sequence variants was judged likely to represent a technical artifact of the sequencing pipeline. An earlier analysis of 450 to 750 of the donors showed that most TCR beta V segments appeared in productive rearrangements either about 87% or about 30% of the time, which broadly matched IMGT annotations. The authors suggested that the approach could potentially be extended to other disease states and immunological phenotypes. HLA typing was unavailable for some donors at each locus, so association tests used only the typed subset. The cohort was sequenced for TCR beta chains only, and without alpha or paired-chain data the features that could be detected were limited. Correlated functional status among segregating V segments might be attributable to linkage disequilibrium, but an unknown experimental factor could not be ruled out. A further reported finding was that TCR beta sequences accurately predicted the HLA-A and HLA-B alleles for most subjects in the first cohort. In a later analysis, the rate of TCR association differed among HLA loci, with DRB1 alleles having the most associated TCRs and HLA-C alleles having the fewest. Most CMV-associated TCR beta chains appeared to be HLA-restricted in a later analysis, and the HLA associations seemed to be driven largely by CMV exposure. CMV serostatus was the only immune exposure information available for the cohort. The study listed 164 TCR beta chains as associated with cytomegalovirus. A later analysis reported that several top co-occurrence clusters appeared linked to parvovirus B19, influenza, CMV and Epstein-Barr virus. Sequencing depth was assumed to be roughly uniform across donors in the presence/absence analyses, though that assumption may not hold. Specific HLA alleles were associated with 15,000 to 20,000 TCR beta sequences at a false discovery rate of 0.05 in a later analysis. Because counts were too low, about 17 rarely observed V segments, including chromosome 9 orphons, were excluded from the earlier analysis of about 500 of the donors. Some IMGT-functional V segments, including TRBV6-2 and TRBV6-3, could not be distinguished by the 87-base-pair reads and were therefore excluded. V-gene and J-gene trimming of TCR beta chains was associated with a missense DCLRE1C variant in a later genetic analysis, and the association was replicated in an independent cohort. Compared with equally common non-associated chains, HLA-associated TCR beta chains in a later analysis were more clonally expanded and had lower generation probabilities. While some public TCRs were present in many individuals, most TCR sequences turned up only very rarely across donors. In both the original and validation cohorts, the classifier was reported to diagnose cytomegalovirus status with high specificity and sensitivity. When HLA alleles, especially DR and DQ, strongly co-occurred, attributing TCR associations to individual alleles was difficult.

As for this clone: This clone's antigen is unknown. No base quality values were provided; no much bigger clone lies one nucleotide off.

The library was prepared using the immunoSEQ multiplex PCR assay. A mixture of 60 forward primers for TCR Vbeta segments and 13 reverse primers for TCR Jbeta segments was used in the multiplex PCR. The CDR3 region of rearranged TCR beta genes was amplified from genomic DNA by a multiplex PCR assay. The Illumina HiSeq System was used to sequence the amplified TCR beta libraries as 87-base-pair reads. The published analysis was carried out like this. In a later analysis, 77 million or so unique TCR beta chains were counted across the approximately 670 repertoires, and roughly 11 million of these chains were shared by at least two donors. A nearest-neighbor algorithm error-corrected the raw reads and collapsed the reads into unique sequences, merging closely related sequences to remove PCR and sequencing errors. CDR3 sequences were aligned to IMGT reference sequences to assign V, D and J gene segments. For a sequence to be retained, a match of at least six nucleotides to both a V gene segment and a J gene segment was required. Rearrangements were called productive when the CDR3 lacked stop codons and stayed in frame with V and J; all others were non-productive. Following IMGT convention, CDR3 was defined as the stretch from the second conserved V-encoded cysteine up to the conserved J-encoded phenylalanine. The earlier analysis of about 560 of the donors excluded any sequence lacking an unambiguous match to a single V gene segment. An earlier analysis of 587 of the donors called V segments functional above 56.7% productive rearrangements and segregating when the between-donor standard deviation exceeded 5%. A statistical classification framework was built for diagnosing cytomegalovirus status from the catalog of TCR beta chain sequences. A later analysis assigned V and J genes by comparing TCR nucleotide sequences with IMGT/GENE-DB human TR gene sequences. A later analysis assigned CDR3 sequences and most-parsimonious VDJ recombination scenarios with the TCRdist pipeline. In a later analysis, each TCR beta chain was defined by its CDR3 amino acid sequence together with its V-gene family, and reads lacking a unique V-gene family were excluded. In a later analysis, some 600 highly shared, low-generation-probability nucleotide sequences were removed to address suspected cross-contamination and a sequencing artifact. A later analysis calculated a clonal expansion index for each public chain from normalized within-repertoire ranks of inferred template counts. In a later analysis, generation probabilities were computed using a VDJ recombination model fitted to out-of-frame rearrangements, and the results were checked against IGoR. In a later analysis, hypergeometric tests were used to score TCR-TCR, TCR-HLA and TCR-CMV co-occurrence, with a repertoire-size bias correction applied to TCR pairs. False discovery rates were estimated in a later analysis by permuting HLA or CMV assignments 20 times. A later analysis grouped co-occurring TCRs with DBSCAN, adding TCRdist sequence similarity when clustering within HLA-allele-positive subsets. Co-occurrence clustering excluded repertoires with fewer than 30,000 or more than 120,000 public chains, plus five with anomalous nucleotide sharing. TCRdb stores this immuneACCESS table with in-frame sequences only. Part of the clones is absent; in the studies checked, under half of the shortfall reflects unresolved V genes, and no reason is known for the rest. The V and J calls and the clone size are those of that table, but D and trimming were determined from the DNA. This sample has 90,000 to 130,000 clones in its table, and over 65% of those were observed once. The ten largest account for roughly an eighth of the sample.

The chain couples TRBV9 to TRBJ1-2; a stretch of 8 junction bases matches TRBD1. This sequence was found in a man younger than 45 in good health and CMV-seropositive. Sample: PBMCs. CDR3 protein: CASSTFGDRPHYGYTF. The DNA sequence is TGTGCCAGCAGTACCTTTGGGGACAGGCCCCACTATGGCTACACCTTC. When the CDR3 is completed using the reference TRBV9 and TRBJ1-2 genes on either side, the full variable domain is DSGVTQTPKHLITATGQRVTLRCSPRSGDLSVYWYQQSLDQGLQFLIQYYNGEERAKGNILERFSAQQFPDLHSELNLSSLELGDSALYFCASSTFGDRPHYGYTFGSGTRLTVV.